The entry below describes one TCR beta chain. This sample is part of a study of control samples from healthy donors and cancer patients. The data were produced by immunoSEQ multiplex PCR, yet TCRdb's version contains in-frame clones alone and is incomplete. The sample holds over 90,000 clones, 75% to 90% seen once. The ends lost 8 bases at V and 7 bases at J; junction bases unmatched: 16. There are 15 residues in the CDR3. CDR1 is SGHTA and CDR2 is FQGNSA in the germline V gene. This clonotype was sampled from a man between 60 and 75 years old with lung cancer. The chain employs TRBV7-2 and TRBJ1-1; TRBD1 matches at 7 bases. Sequencing used PBMCs. The CDR3 DNA reads as TGTGCCAGCCACTCAGGGCAGGGGGTCGTTTTTGAAGCTTTCTTT. This sequence encodes CASHSGQGVVFEAFF.